This record covers a single TCR beta chain. Reverse transcription of roughly 0.5 to 1 ug RNA was performed with random hexamers. immunoSEQ multiplex PCR amplified TCR beta CDR3 across 54 Vbeta, 13 Jbeta. TCRdb processed the immunoSEQ multiplex PCR reads anew with MiXCR; each CDR3 protein has one entry. The repertoire holds around 130,000 distinct CDR3 sequences, around nine tenths seen once, with approximately 0.24% in the top ten. The data were obtained in a study of CD8 T cells in Susac syndrome. The multiple sclerosis controls, all treatment-naive patients, had relapsing-remitting disease that was stable or active. Sample: CD8+ T cells from PBMCs. The sequence was obtained from a human donor with multiple sclerosis.

CDR3 sequence (DNA): TGTGCCAGCAGTGGGGGATTGCCTGAAGCTTTCTTT. Its protein product is CASSGGLPEAFF. The V and J genes are TRBV6-5 and TRBJ1-1; a weak D match, TRBD1 (5 bases). This CDR3 spans 12 amino acids. The V end was cut by 5 bases, the J end by 6 bases, with 10 bases between. Germline V gene data show CDR1 as MNHEY and CDR2 as SVGAGI.